What follows is one TCR beta chain and its context. The data derive from a study of blood T cell repertoires in COVID-19. In the source study's methods: Cell counts per sample came from amplifying reference gene primers. The assay was immunoSEQ multiplex PCR, and TCRdb's table has in-frame clones only and misses some. The V and J calls and clone size come from that table; D and trimming were worked out from the DNA. The sample records roughly 30,000 clones, approximately 88% being singletons. V was trimmed by 1 base and J by 2 bases, leaving 5 bases between them. CDR3 length equals 13 residues. The germline V gene encodes CDR1 SGHTA and CDR2 FQGNSA.

The rearrangement uses TRBV7-2 and TRBJ1-2, with D unclear. The TCR comes from a man of 80 years or more with active COVID-19. The sample consisted of peripheral blood. The CDR3 loop is CASSLGQNYGYTF. Here the CDR3 DNA reads TGTGCCAGCAGCTTAGGTCAGAACTATGGCTACACCTTC.